This entry concerns a single TCR beta chain. Germline V gene data show CDR1 as SGHNT and CDR2 as YENEEA. The CDR3 totals 13 residues. Trimming took off 5 bases at V and 3 bases at J, with 5 bases between the two ends. As handled by the study authors: Amplification from reference gene primers served as the basis for estimated nucleated cell counts. The data were produced by immunoSEQ multiplex PCR, yet TCRdb's version contains in-frame clones alone and is incomplete. For V, J and clone size, that table is used; D and trimming come from the DNA. Counted here are 120,000 or so clones, approximately 71% occurring once; the ten biggest clones make up roughly 2%. This specimen belongs to a study of blood T cell repertoires in COVID-19. About the study: Whether acute or convalescent, the COVID-19 samples came from the United States, Italy and Spain. PBMCs, B-cell-depleted T cells, or T cells provided the cDNA or gDNA that made up the material.

The specimen was peripheral blood. This sequence originates from a woman between 70 and 85 years old with acute or convalescent COVID-19. The chain links TRBV11-3 to TRBJ2-6; D gene unclear. Here the CDR3 reads CASSPVGANVLTF. CDR3 nucleotides: TGTGCCAGCAGCCCAGTTGGGGCCAACGTCCTGACTTTC. The complete variable domain, with remaining parts taken from reference TRBV11-3 and TRBJ2-6, reads EAGVVQSPRYKIIEKKQPVAFWCNPISGHNTLYWYLQNLGQGPELLIRYENEEAVDDSQLPKDRFSAERLKGVDSTLKIQPAELGDSAVYLCASSPVGANVLTFGAGSRLTVL.